The rows below give T cell receptor beta chains drawn from one sample of a study of T cell clones after liver transplantation. Sequenced by immunoSEQ multiplex PCR; TCRdb stores in-frame clones only, minus some. The sample yields 70,000 to 85,000 clones, about four fifths seen once. This material consisted of CD4+ T cells from blood, taken before liver transplant. The receptors were sampled from a human donor who received a liver transplant. Both conserved end residues are part of each CDR3. D genes are given only for firm matches. Clone sizes are given selectively: once, few, many, or a class where the clone is expanded.

TRBJ1-1 NA 11 NA TRBV19 CASNRAAEAFF TGTGCCAGTAACCGGGCAGCTGAAGCTTTCTTT
TRBJ1-4 NA 13 TRBD1 TRBV6-1 CASRVGTAQKLFF TGTGCCAGCAGGGTGGGGACAGCACAAAAACTGTTTTTT
TRBJ1-1 once 13 NA TRBV4-3 CASSQGDARSAFF TGCGCCAGCAGCCAAGGGGACGCACGTTCCGCTTTCTTT
TRBJ2-3 NA 13 NA TRBV9 CASSVDSTDTQYF TGTGCCAGCAGCGTGGACAGCACAGATACGCAGTATTTT
TRBJ1-2 NA 15 TRBD1 TRBV9 CASSAPTGGYYGYTF TGTGCCAGCAGCGCCCCGACAGGGGGCTACTATGGCTACACCTTC
TRBJ1-1 NA 15 NA TRBV19 CASSTYRVGDVGAFF TGTGCCAGTAGTACTTACAGGGTTGGGGATGTTGGAGCTTTCTTT
TRBJ1-1 NA 13 NA TRBV5-1 CASSLDFGTGAFF TGCGCCAGCAGCTTGGATTTTGGGACGGGGGCTTTCTTT
TRBJ1-2 few 10 NA TRBV29-1 CSVVANGYTF TGCAGCGTTGTTGCCAATGGCTACACCTTC
TRBJ1-1 few 15 NA TRBV7-9 CASSLAPGGNTEAFF TGTGCCAGCAGCTTAGCCCCGGGCGGCAACACTGAAGCTTTCTTT
TRBJ2-6 NA 16 NA TRBV14 CASSQGSPSGANVLTF TGTGCCAGCAGCCAAGGGTCCCCATCTGGGGCCAACGTCCTGACTTTC
TRBJ2-4 once 13 NA TRBV5-6 CASSLFQVDIQYF TGTGCCAGCAGCTTGTTTCAGGTCGACATTCAGTACTTC
TRBJ1-1 NA 16 TRBD1 TRBV19 CASSILGTALQVEAFF TGTGCCAGTAGTATCCTCGGGACAGCCTTACAGGTTGAAGCTTTCTTT
TRBJ1-1 few 13 NA TRBV18 CASSGQANTEAFF TGTGCCAGCTCAGGGCAGGCGAACACTGAAGCTTTCTTT
TRBJ2-3 NA 15 NA TRBV4-1 CASSQDWQNTDTQYF TGCGCCAGCAGCCAAGATTGGCAGAACACAGATACGCAGTATTTT
TRBJ2-1 NA 15 NA TRBV10-3 CAISEGRLLFNEQFF TGTGCCATCAGTGAGGGACGGCTTTTATTCAATGAGCAGTTCTTC
TRBJ2-3 NA 12 NA TRBV5-1 CASSLDTDTQYF TGCGCCAGCAGCTTGGACACAGATACGCAGTATTTT
TRBJ2-1 NA 15 NA TRBV5-4 CASSLDPSSYNEQFF TGTGCCAGCAGCTTGGACCCAAGCTCCTACAATGAGCAGTTCTTC
TRBJ1-1 NA 16 TRBD1 TRBV9 CASSAQTQGAGTEAFF TGTGCCAGCAGCGCACAAACCCAGGGGGCAGGCACTGAAGCTTTCTTT
TRBJ2-7 NA 15 NA TRBV7-3 CASSLFGGTDYEQYF TGTGCCAGCAGCTTATTTGGGGGAACAGACTACGAGCAGTACTTC
TRBJ2-2 NA 17 TRBD1 TRBV5-6 CASSSKGQGILTGELFF TGTGCCAGCAGCTCGAAAGGACAGGGAATATTGACCGGGGAGCTGTTTTTT
TRBJ1-3 NA 13 NA TRBV5-1 CASTSGTSNTIYF TGCGCCAGCACCTCCGGGACGTCAAACACCATATATTTT
TRBJ1-1 NA 13 NA TRBV10-2 CASVSGMNTEAFF TGCGCCAGCGTGTCAGGGATGAACACTGAAGCTTTCTTT
TRBJ2-5 NA 15 NA TRBV6-5 CASSYYPGTQETQYF TGTGCCAGCAGTTACTATCCGGGGACCCAAGAGACCCAGTACTTC
TRBJ2-1 once 14 NA TRBV5-1 CASSLGADYNEQFF TGCGCCAGCAGCTTGGGGGCAGACTACAATGAGCAGTTCTTC
TRBJ2-7 NA 14 TRBD1 TRBV18 CASSPGTGGYEQYF TGTGCCAGCTCACCAGGGACAGGGGGGTACGAGCAGTACTTC
TRBJ2-6 NA 14 NA TRBV28 CASGRLSGANVLTF TGTGCCAGCGGGAGGCTCTCTGGGGCCAACGTCCTGACTTTC
TRBJ1-5 once 16 TRBD1 TRBV2 CASSGTGGASNQPQHF TGTGCCAGCAGTGGGACAGGGGGCGCGAGCAATCAGCCCCAGCATTTT
TRBJ1-2 NA 14 NA TRBV28 CASSLLALNYGYTF TGTGCCAGCAGTTTATTAGCACTTAACTATGGCTACACCTTC
TRBJ2-4 NA 19 TRBD2 TRBV7-2 CASSRLPGLAGVAENIQYF TGTGCCAGCAGCCGACTCCCGGGACTAGCGGGAGTCGCTGAAAACATTCAGTACTTC
TRBJ1-2 few 13 TRBD1 TRBV5-1 CASSLGQGSGYTF TGCGCCAGCAGCTTGGGACAGGGGTCTGGCTACACCTTC
TRBJ2-1 NA 20 TRBD2 TRBV18 CASSPPGTRAFGIGYNEQFF TGTGCCAGCTCACCGCCCGGGACTAGAGCTTTTGGGATAGGCTACAATGAGCAGTTCTTC
TRBJ2-2 once 18 TRBD2 TRBV5-1 CASSLIAGGPSGTGELFF TGCGCCAGCAGCTTGATTGCGGGAGGGCCCTCTGGCACCGGGGAGCTGTTTTTT
TRBJ2-3 NA 17 NA TRBV21-1 CASSKGGSATSTDTQYF TGTGCCAGCAGCAAAGGTGGTAGCGCAACTAGCACAGATACGCAGTATTTT
TRBJ1-1 NA 19 TRBD1 TRBV4-3 CASSQDIGTARHSFTEAFF TGCGCCAGCAGCCAAGATATTGGGACAGCAAGACATTCCTTCACTGAAGCTTTCTTT
TRBJ2-5 NA 14 TRBD1 TRBV27 CASSGQGFRETQYF TGTGCCAGCAGTGGACAGGGTTTTAGGGAGACCCAGTACTTC